This is a list of T cell receptor beta chains from one sample in a study of T-cell reconstitution after alpha-beta-depleted transplantation in children. TCRdb passed the PCR reads through MiXCR, listing each CDR3 protein once. The sample holds about 300,000 distinct CDR3 sequences, 6% to 10% seen once. The sample consisted of peripheral blood, taken 360 days after TCRalphabeta/CD19-depleted stem cell transplant. These receptors were collected from a female patient under 10 years old who had a stem cell transplant for Fanconi anemia, so the T cells may come from the graft donor. CDR3s include the opening cysteine and the closing phenylalanine or tryptophan. A D gene is named only where the DNA matches it firmly. Rows give clone size only sometimes, using once, few, many, or a class for an expanded clone.

V gene: TRBV12-3/TRBV12-4
clone size: few
D gene: .
CDR3 length: 13
J gene: TRBJ2-5
CDR3 protein: CASSLTAPETQYF
CDR3 DNA: TGTGCCAGCAGTTTAACAGCGCCGGAGACCCAGTACTTC

V gene: TRBV19
clone size: few
D gene: TRBD2
CDR3 length: 14
J gene: TRBJ2-1
CDR3 protein: CASKLAGAYNEQFF
CDR3 DNA: TGTGCCAGTAAACTAGCGGGGGCCTACAATGAGCAGTTCTTC

V gene: TRBV19
clone size: .
D gene: .
CDR3 length: 15
J gene: TRBJ2-7
CDR3 protein: CATHPGGDTTYEQYF
CDR3 DNA: TGTGCCACCCATCCTGGGGGGGACACCACCTACGAGCAGTACTTC

V gene: TRBV6-2/TRBV6-3
clone size: many
D gene: .
CDR3 length: 12
J gene: TRBJ1-1
CDR3 protein: CASSFQDRKAFF
CDR3 DNA: TGTGCCAGCAGTTTCCAGGACAGAAAAGCTTTCTTT

V gene: TRBV3-1
clone size: many
D gene: .
CDR3 length: 14
J gene: TRBJ2-2
CDR3 protein: CASSLRTDTGELFF
CDR3 DNA: TGTGCCAGCAGCCTACGGACCGACACCGGGGAGCTGTTTTTT

V gene: TRBV6-1
clone size: few
D gene: .
CDR3 length: 13
J gene: TRBJ1-6
CDR3 protein: CASCAGGNSPLHF
CDR3 DNA: TGTGCCAGCTGCGCGGGGGGTAATTCACCCCTCCACTTT

V gene: TRBV5-5
clone size: many
D gene: .
CDR3 length: 12
J gene: TRBJ2-1
CDR3 protein: CASSTWTAQQFF
CDR3 DNA: TGTGCCAGCAGCACCTGGACAGCCCAGCAGTTCTTC

V gene: TRBV18
clone size: .
D gene: TRBD1
CDR3 length: 15
J gene: TRBJ2-1
CDR3 protein: CASSIPGQEDDEQFF
CDR3 DNA: TGTGCCAGCTCAATTCCGGGACAGGAGGACGATGAGCAGTTCTTC

V gene: TRBV7-9
clone size: many
D gene: .
CDR3 length: 16
J gene: TRBJ2-3
CDR3 protein: CASSPHLASSTDTQYF
CDR3 DNA: TGTGCCAGCAGCCCACATCTAGCCTCTAGCACAGATACGCAGTATTTT

V gene: TRBV4-2
clone size: .
D gene: .
CDR3 length: 16
J gene: TRBJ1-5
CDR3 protein: CASSQDRAASNQPQHF
CDR3 DNA: TGTGCCAGCAGCCAAGATAGGGCGGCTAGCAATCAGCCCCAGCATTTT

V gene: TRBV25-1
clone size: many
D gene: TRBD1
CDR3 length: 13
J gene: TRBJ1-2
CDR3 protein: CASSEGQVYGYTF
CDR3 DNA: TGTGCCAGCAGTGAAGGACAGGTCTATGGCTACACCTTC

V gene: TRBV5-6
clone size: many
D gene: .
CDR3 length: 14
J gene: TRBJ1-1
CDR3 protein: CASSPRGGRTEAFF
CDR3 DNA: TGTGCCAGCAGCCCGAGGGGGGGGCGGACTGAAGCTTTCTTT

V gene: TRBV27
clone size: few
D gene: TRBD2
CDR3 length: 15
J gene: TRBJ2-7
CDR3 protein: CASSSLAGTYYEQYF
CDR3 DNA: TGTGCCAGCAGTTCGCTAGCGGGAACTTACTACGAGCAGTACTTC

V gene: TRBV29-1
clone size: many
D gene: TRBD1
CDR3 length: 13
J gene: TRBJ2-5
CDR3 protein: CSVVGTGSETQYF
CDR3 DNA: TGCAGCGTGGTCGGGACAGGGTCAGAGACCCAGTACTTC

V gene: TRBV12-3/TRBV12-4
clone size: many
D gene: .
CDR3 length: 12
J gene: TRBJ1-1
CDR3 protein: CASSRTNTEAFF
CDR3 DNA: TGTGCCAGCAGCCGAACCAACACTGAAGCTTTCTTT

V gene: TRBV5-1
clone size: .
D gene: .
CDR3 length: 14
J gene: TRBJ1-5
CDR3 protein: CASSFGGEGQPQHF
CDR3 DNA: TGCGCCAGCAGCTTTGGGGGGGAGGGTCAGCCCCAGCATTTT

V gene: TRBV2
clone size: .
D gene: .
CDR3 length: 17
J gene: TRBJ1-1
CDR3 protein: CASSEFLFEKTGTEAFF
CDR3 DNA: TGTGCCAGCAGTGAGTTCTTGTTCGAAAAAACGGGCACTGAAGCTTTCTTT

V gene: TRBV6-5
clone size: many
D gene: TRBD1
CDR3 length: 16
J gene: TRBJ1-1
CDR3 protein: CASSYMDRGEYFEAFF
CDR3 DNA: TGTGCCAGCAGTTACATGGACAGGGGGGAATACTTTGAAGCTTTCTTT

V gene: TRBV4-3
clone size: many
D gene: .
CDR3 length: 15
J gene: TRBJ2-1
CDR3 protein: CASSQETPFLGEQFF
CDR3 DNA: TGCGCCAGCAGCCAAGAGACCCCCTTCCTGGGTGAGCAGTTCTTC

V gene: TRBV11-2
clone size: many
D gene: .
CDR3 length: 16
J gene: TRBJ2-1
CDR3 protein: CASSFTWSQAQNEQFF
CDR3 DNA: TGTGCCAGCAGCTTCACCTGGTCACAGGCACAGAATGAGCAGTTCTTC

V gene: TRBV7-9
clone size: few
D gene: .
CDR3 length: 15
J gene: TRBJ2-2
CDR3 protein: CASRSSSGATGELFF
CDR3 DNA: TGTGCCAGCAGGTCAAGTTCCGGGGCCACCGGGGAGCTGTTTTTT

V gene: TRBV28
clone size: .
D gene: TRBD2
CDR3 length: 17
J gene: TRBJ2-7
CDR3 protein: CASSFAREGPWSYEQYF
CDR3 DNA: TGTGCCAGCAGTTTCGCGCGGGAGGGCCCATGGTCCTACGAGCAGTACTTC

V gene: TRBV24-1
clone size: few
D gene: .
CDR3 length: 16
J gene: TRBJ1-4
CDR3 protein: CATSAPTADSNEKLFF
CDR3 DNA: TGTGCCACCAGTGCCCCTACAGCGGACTCAAATGAAAAACTGTTTTTT

V gene: TRBV5-5
clone size: .
D gene: .
CDR3 length: 12
J gene: TRBJ2-7
CDR3 protein: CASSLGVHEQYF
CDR3 DNA: TGTGCCAGCAGTTTAGGGGTCCACGAGCAGTACTTC

V gene: TRBV5-6
clone size: .
D gene: .
CDR3 length: 12
J gene: TRBJ1-2
CDR3 protein: CASSLINYGYTF
CDR3 DNA: TGTGCCAGCAGCTTGATCAATTATGGCTACACCTTC